This T cell receptor (beta chain) was found in a study of post-analysis software for immune sequencing data. Germline V gene sequence: CDR1 LGHDT, CDR2 YNNKEL (reference sequence). V was clipped by 3 bases and J by 0 bases, with 13 bases between them. The CDR3 is 16 amino acids. This clonotype was recorded at least ten times. Its antigen remains unknown. Findings and limits, study-wide: Controls had significantly higher normalized Chao1 diversity than multiple sclerosis patients. A few TRBV segments appeared more often in patients than in controls, and TRBV5-6, TRBV5-1 and TRBV20-1 were among these. When the samples were clustered directly with F measure, those that had been prepared in the same batch showed strong co-clustering.

Unique molecular identifiers tagged the TCR beta cDNA libraries. MiXCR was run by TCRdb on the PCR reads, yielding one entry per CDR3 protein. This sample has about 200,000 distinct CDR3 sequences, with 29% found just once. The receptor was isolated from a girl aged 2-17 years with multiple sclerosis. This sequence joins TRBV3-1 and TRBJ2-3, with D unresolved. Input material: blood. The CDR3 sequence is CASSQNSVWSTDTQYF. DNA of the CDR3: TGTGCCAGCAGCCAGAACAGCGTATGGAGCACAGATACGCAGTATTTT.